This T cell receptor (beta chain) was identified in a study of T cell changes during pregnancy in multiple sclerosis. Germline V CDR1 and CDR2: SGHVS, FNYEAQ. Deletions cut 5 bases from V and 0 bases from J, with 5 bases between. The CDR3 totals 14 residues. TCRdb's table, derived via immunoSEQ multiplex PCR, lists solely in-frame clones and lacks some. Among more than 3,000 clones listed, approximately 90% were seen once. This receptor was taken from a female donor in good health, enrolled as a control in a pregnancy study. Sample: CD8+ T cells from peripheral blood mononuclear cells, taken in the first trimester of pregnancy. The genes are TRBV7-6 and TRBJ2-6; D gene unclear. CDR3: CASSPSSGANVLTF. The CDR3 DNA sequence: TGTGCCAGCAGCCCGAGCTCTGGGGCCAACGTCCTGACTTTC.